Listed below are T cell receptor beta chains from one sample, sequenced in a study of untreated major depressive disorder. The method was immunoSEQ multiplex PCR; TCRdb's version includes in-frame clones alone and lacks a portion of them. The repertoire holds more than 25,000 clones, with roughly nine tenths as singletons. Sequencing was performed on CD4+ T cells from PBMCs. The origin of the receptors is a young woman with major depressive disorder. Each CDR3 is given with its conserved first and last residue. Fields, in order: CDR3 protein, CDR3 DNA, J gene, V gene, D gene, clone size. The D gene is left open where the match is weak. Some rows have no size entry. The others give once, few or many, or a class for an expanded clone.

CASRSQGASYGYTF | TGTGCCAGCAGGTCTCAGGGGGCCAGCTATGGCTACACCTTC | TRBJ1-2 | TRBV28 | TRBD1 | -
CASSLAGRGGYTF | TGTGCCAGCAGTTTAGCAGGGCGCGGGGGCTACACCTTC | TRBJ1-2 | TRBV28 | - | -
CASSEDSYGYTF | TGCGCCAGCAGCGAAGACAGCTATGGCTACACCTTC | TRBJ1-2 | TRBV5-1 | - | -
CASSELGLPPLHF | TGTGCCAGCAGTGAGCTGGGGCTTCCACCCCTCCACTTT | TRBJ1-6 | TRBV2 | - | -
CASSAWGITEAFF | TGTGCCAGCAGTGCGTGGGGGATTACTGAAGCTTTCTTT | TRBJ1-1 | TRBV2 | - | -
CASSGGLGEKLFF | TGTGCCAGCAGTGGAGGTCTGGGAGAAAAACTGTTTTTT | TRBJ1-4 | TRBV2 | - | -
CASSSRGTSGRLETQYF | TGTGCCAGCAGCTCCCGTGGGACTAGCGGGAGATTAGAGACCCAGTACTTC | TRBJ2-5 | TRBV4-2 | TRBD2 | -
CASSLQASTGQGQYF | TGCGCCAGCAGCCTTCAAGCCTCGACAGGGCAGGGGCAGTACTTC | TRBJ2-7 | TRBV4-3 | TRBD1 | -
CSAKSPDTQYF | TGCAGCGCCAAGTCCCCAGATACGCAGTATTTT | TRBJ2-3 | TRBV29-1 | - | -
CASSLTTGGYTF | TGTGCCAGCAGCCTAACGACAGGCGGCTACACCTTC | TRBJ1-2 | TRBV5-8 | - | -
CASSLGQASYEQYF | TGTGCCAGCAGCTTGGGACAGGCAAGCTACGAGCAGTACTTC | TRBJ2-7 | TRBV5-6 | - | once
CASSLRVSSHEQYF | TGTGCCAGCAGCCTTAGGGTTTCCTCCCACGAGCAGTACTTC | TRBJ2-7 | TRBV7-8 | - | few
CASSEDHGELFF | TGTGCCAGCAGTGAAGATCACGGGGAGCTGTTTTTT | TRBJ2-2 | TRBV6-5 | - | -
CASSLVSRGPMNTEAFF | TGTGCCAGCAGCTTAGTATCACGGGGCCCCATGAACACTGAAGCTTTCTTT | TRBJ1-1 | TRBV7-9 | - | -
CASRKRSGAFEAFF | TGTGCCAGCAGAAAAAGGTCGGGGGCCTTTGAAGCTTTCTTT | TRBJ1-1 | TRBV28 | - | -
CASSYRQGMVAFF | TGTGCCAGCAGTTACCGACAGGGGATGGTGGCTTTCTTT | TRBJ1-1 | TRBV6-5 | TRBD1 | few
CASSQDRDRGPYNEQFF | TGCGCCAGCAGCCAAGATAGGGACAGGGGGCCCTACAATGAGCAGTTCTTC | TRBJ2-1 | TRBV4-3 | TRBD1 | -
CASRSTGTEQYF | TGTGCCAGCAGATCTACCGGTACGGAGCAGTACTTC | TRBJ2-7 | TRBV6-6 | - | -
CASSQDRGPYEQYF | TGCGCCAGCAGCCAAGATAGGGGTCCGTACGAGCAGTACTTC | TRBJ2-7 | TRBV4-1 | - | -
CASSLAAGQPQHF | TGTGCCAGCAGCTTAGCTGCGGGACAGCCCCAGCATTTT | TRBJ1-5 | TRBV7-8 | - | -
CASSPEGQGRGNTQYF | TGTGCCAGCAGTCCCGAGGGACAGGGTAGGGGGAATACGCAGTATTTT | TRBJ2-3 | TRBV27 | TRBD1 | -
CASLPATSGSRDEQYF | TGTGCCAGCCTGCCAGCAACTAGCGGGAGTCGGGACGAGCAGTACTTC | TRBJ2-7 | TRBV28 | TRBD2 | -
CASSLTGGYEQYF | TGCGCCAGCAGCTTGACAGGGGGCTACGAGCAGTACTTC | TRBJ2-7 | TRBV5-1 | TRBD1 | once
CASSLSVSLNTEAFF | TGTGCCAGCAGTTTATCGGTTTCCCTGAACACTGAAGCTTTCTTT | TRBJ1-1 | TRBV27 | - | -
CASSQGGGRGYYEQYF | TGCGCCAGCAGCCAAGGGGGTGGCAGGGGGTACTACGAGCAGTACTTC | TRBJ2-7 | TRBV4-1 | TRBD1 | -
CATSRGEFSAEQYF | TGTGCCACCAGCAGAGGGGAATTTTCAGCGGAGCAGTACTTC | TRBJ2-7 | TRBV15 | - | -
CASSHLIKKEKLFF | TGCGCCAGCAGCCATCTAATAAAGAAGGAAAAACTGTTTTTT | TRBJ1-4 | TRBV4-3 | - | -
CASSEINPRRTGNTIYF | TGTGCCAGCAGTGAGATAAACCCCAGGAGAACTGGAAACACCATATATTTT | TRBJ1-3 | TRBV2 | - | -
CASSFFTVRPGRSNQPQHF | TGTGCCAGCAGCTTTTTCACGGTTAGGCCAGGGAGGAGCAATCAGCCCCAGCATTTT | TRBJ1-5 | TRBV7-8 | - | few
CASSPQGGPEWPQHF | TGTGCCAGCAGCCCCCAAGGGGGGCCCGAATGGCCCCAGCATTTT | TRBJ1-5 | TRBV9 | - | few
CASSLEYRSSGNTIYF | TGTGCCAGCAGCTTAGAATACAGGAGCTCTGGAAACACCATATATTTT | TRBJ1-3 | TRBV11-3 | - | -